The source of this T cell receptor (beta chain) is a study of blood T cell repertoires in COVID-19. The assay was immunoSEQ multiplex PCR, and TCRdb's table has in-frame clones only and misses some. The data hold about 330,000 clones, with nearly 90% observed a single time. The V gene's germline CDR1 is SGDLS and CDR2 YYNGEE. This CDR3 comprises 15 residues. Deletions cut 3 bases from V and 0 bases from J, with 9 bases between. This clone has only one observation. The specimen was PBMCs or T cells enriched from blood (not recorded which). This chain uses TRBV9 with TRBJ1-4, with D possibly matching TRBD1 (5 bases). This clonotype was obtained from a woman aged 30 to 39 who had recovered from COVID-19. CDR3 DNA sequence: TGTGCCAGCAGCGCCGGGGGGGCAACTAATGAAAAACTGTTTTTT. It yields the protein CASSAGGATNEKLFF.